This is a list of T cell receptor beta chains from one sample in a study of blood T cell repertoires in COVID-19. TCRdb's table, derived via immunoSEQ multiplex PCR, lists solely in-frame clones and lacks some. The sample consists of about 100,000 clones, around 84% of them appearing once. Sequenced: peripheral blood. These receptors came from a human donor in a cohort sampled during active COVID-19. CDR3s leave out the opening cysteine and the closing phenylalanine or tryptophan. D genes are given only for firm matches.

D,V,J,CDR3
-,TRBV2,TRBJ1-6,ASIRGGLLDNSPLH
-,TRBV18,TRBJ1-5,ASSPRRQNSNQPQH
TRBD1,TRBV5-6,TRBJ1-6,ASSFGQGSSPLH
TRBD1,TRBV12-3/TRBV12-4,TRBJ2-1,ASTGTGNNEQF
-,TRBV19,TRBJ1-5,ASSMTDRPGWGQPQH
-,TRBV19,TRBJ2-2,ASGQGGQSGELF
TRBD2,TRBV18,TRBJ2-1,ASSYGLGLNEQF
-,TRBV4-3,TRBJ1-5,ASSQEYGFNQPQH
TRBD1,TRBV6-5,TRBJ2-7,ASYGQGRAYEQY
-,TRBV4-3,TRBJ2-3,ASSQDVGGGTDTQY
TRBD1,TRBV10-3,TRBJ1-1,AISEPGQGVRSNTEAF
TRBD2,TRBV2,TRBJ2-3,ASSEPRGGPTDTQY
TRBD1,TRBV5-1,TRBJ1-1,ASSSTGMNTEAF
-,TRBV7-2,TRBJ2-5,ASSFKETQY
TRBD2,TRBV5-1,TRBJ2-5,ASSTAPTSGGADVTQY
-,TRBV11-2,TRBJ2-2,ASSLDRAGPGELF
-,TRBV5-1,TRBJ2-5,ASSSSPTETQY
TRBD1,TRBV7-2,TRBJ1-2,ASSLAGQGYGYT
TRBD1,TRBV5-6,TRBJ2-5,ASSPTGMETQY
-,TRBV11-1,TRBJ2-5,ASSFGSRETQY
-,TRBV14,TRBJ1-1,ASSQQGNTEAF
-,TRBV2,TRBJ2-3,ASSYRVTGTDTQY
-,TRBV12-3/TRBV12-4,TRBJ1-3,ASAGIDGNTIY
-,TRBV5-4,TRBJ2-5,ASSLSPEETQY
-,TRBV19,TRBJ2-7,ASSISGYEQY
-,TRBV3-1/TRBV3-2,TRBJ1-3,ASSQAGSWNTIY
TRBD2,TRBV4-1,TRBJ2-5,ASSHPSGGGKETQY
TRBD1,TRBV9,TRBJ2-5,ASSPGQGVETQY
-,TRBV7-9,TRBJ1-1,ASSFVGEAF
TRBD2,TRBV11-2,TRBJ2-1,ASSSPGLAGGLEQF
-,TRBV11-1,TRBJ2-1,ASSSRGNEQF
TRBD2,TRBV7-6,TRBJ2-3,ASSLVPSGDSTDTQY
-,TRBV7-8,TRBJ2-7,ASSPRGGAGYEQY
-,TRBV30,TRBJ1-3,AIGGINSGNTIY
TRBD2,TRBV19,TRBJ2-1,ASSIGTSGIGNEQF
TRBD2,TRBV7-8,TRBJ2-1,ASSLGLAGNNEQF
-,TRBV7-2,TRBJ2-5,ASSLVQGETQY
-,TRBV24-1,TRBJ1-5,ATSDSDSLFYQPQH
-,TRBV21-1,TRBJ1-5,ASISLQGEGGNQPQH
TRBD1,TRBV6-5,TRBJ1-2,ASSQGGQGVYGYT
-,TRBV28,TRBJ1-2,ASSLSRSPYGYT
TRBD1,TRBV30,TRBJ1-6,AWSLPGTVFPPLH
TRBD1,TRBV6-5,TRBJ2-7,ASSLQGAVYEQY
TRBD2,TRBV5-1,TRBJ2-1,ASSGGSSYNEQF
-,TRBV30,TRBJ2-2,AWSRPNTGELF
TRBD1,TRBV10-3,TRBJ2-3,AISDRQGRTDTQY
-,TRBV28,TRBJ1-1,ASSSVAMNTEAF
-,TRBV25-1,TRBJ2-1,ASSPTEDSHLGNEQF
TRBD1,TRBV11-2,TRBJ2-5,ASSLQPGTGY
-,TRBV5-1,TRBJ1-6,ASSLERGRNSPLH
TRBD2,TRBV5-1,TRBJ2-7,ASDSGSKGEQY
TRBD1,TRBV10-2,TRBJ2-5,ASSDWTGDFQETQY
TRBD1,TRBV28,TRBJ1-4,AGRDRANEKLF
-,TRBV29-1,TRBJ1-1,SVVTGIPGLGTEAF
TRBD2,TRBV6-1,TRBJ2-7,ASSERAGSSYEQY
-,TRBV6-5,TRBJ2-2,ASRPGQNTGELF
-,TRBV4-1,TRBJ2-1,ASSSQPQKGNEQF
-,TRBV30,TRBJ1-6,AWTRYHNSPLH
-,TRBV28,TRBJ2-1,ASSSPVEEQF
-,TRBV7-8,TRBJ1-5,ASSLGQIPYSNQPQH